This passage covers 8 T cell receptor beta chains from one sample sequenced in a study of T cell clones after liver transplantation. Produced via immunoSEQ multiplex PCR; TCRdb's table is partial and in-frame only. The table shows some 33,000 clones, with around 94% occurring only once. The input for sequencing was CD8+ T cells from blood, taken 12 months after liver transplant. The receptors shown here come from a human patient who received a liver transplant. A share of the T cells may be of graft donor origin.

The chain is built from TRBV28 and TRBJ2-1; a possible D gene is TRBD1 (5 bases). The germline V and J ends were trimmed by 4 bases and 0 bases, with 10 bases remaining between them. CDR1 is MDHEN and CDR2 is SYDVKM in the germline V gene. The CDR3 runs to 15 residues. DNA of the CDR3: TGTGCCAGCAGTTCGACAGAAGGCTCCTACAATGAGCAGTTCTTC. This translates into CASSSTEGSYNEQFF.

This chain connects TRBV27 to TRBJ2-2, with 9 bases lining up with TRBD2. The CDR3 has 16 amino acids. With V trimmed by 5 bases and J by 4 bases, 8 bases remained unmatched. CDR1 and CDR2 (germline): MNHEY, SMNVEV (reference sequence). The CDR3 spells CASSVTSGRVTGELFF. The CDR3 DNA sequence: TGTGCCAGCAGTGTCACTAGCGGGCGCGTCACCGGGGAGCTGTTTTTT.

Written as DNA, the CDR3 is TGTGCCAGCAGACCTAGCGGGAGTAGCTATGAGCAGTTCTTC. It yields the protein CASRPSGSSYEQFF. The chain links TRBV27 to TRBJ2-1, with 10 bases identical to TRBD2. V lost 6 bases and J lost 8; bases outside the gene matches: 7. CDR1 is MNHEY, CDR2 SMNVEV, per germline (reference sequence). The CDR3 loop spans 14 amino acids.

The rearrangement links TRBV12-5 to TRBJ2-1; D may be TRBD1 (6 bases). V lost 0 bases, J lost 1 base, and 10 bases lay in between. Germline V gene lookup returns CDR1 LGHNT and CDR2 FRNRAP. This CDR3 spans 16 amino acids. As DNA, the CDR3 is TGTGCTAGTGGTTTGGTAGGCGGACAGTCCTACAATGAGCAGTTCTTC. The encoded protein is CASGLVGGQSYNEQFF.

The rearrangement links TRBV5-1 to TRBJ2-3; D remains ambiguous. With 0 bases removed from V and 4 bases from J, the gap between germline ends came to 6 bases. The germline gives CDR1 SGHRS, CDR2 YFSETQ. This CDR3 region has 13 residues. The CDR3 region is CASSLDSPDTQYF. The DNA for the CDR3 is TGCGCCAGCAGCTTGGACAGCCCAGATACGCAGTATTTT.

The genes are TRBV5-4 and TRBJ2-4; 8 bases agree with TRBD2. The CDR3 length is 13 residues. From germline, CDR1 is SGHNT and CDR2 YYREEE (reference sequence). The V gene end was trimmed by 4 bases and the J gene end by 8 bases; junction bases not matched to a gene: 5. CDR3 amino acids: CASSLPGGDIQYF. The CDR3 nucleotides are TGTGCCAGCAGCCTGCCCGGGGGGGACATTCAGTACTTC.

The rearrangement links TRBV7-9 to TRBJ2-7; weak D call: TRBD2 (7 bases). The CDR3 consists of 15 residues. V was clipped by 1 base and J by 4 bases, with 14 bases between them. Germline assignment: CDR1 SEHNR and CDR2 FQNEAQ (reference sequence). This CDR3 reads CASSLGRAGAYEQYF. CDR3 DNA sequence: TGTGCCAGCAGCTTAGGAAGGGCGGGGGCTTACGAGCAGTACTTC.

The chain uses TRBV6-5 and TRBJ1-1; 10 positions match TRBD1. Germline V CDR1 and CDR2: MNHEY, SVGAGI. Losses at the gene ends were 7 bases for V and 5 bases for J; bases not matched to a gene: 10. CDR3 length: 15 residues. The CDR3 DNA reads TGTGCCAGCATCCCACCTCCGGACAGGGGGACTGAAGCTTTCTTT. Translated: CASIPPPDRGTEAFF.